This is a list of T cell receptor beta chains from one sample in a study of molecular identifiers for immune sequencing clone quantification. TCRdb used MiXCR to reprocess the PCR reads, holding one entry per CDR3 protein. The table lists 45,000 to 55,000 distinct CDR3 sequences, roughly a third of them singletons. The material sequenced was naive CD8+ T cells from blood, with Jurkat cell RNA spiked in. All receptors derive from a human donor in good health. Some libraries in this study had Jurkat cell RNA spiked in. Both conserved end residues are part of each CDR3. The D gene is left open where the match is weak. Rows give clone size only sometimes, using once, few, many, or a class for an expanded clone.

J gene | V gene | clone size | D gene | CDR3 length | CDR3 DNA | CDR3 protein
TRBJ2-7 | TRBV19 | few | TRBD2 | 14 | TGTGCCAGCAGCGGGACTGCTCGGACCTACGAGCAGTACTTC | CASSGTARTYEQYF
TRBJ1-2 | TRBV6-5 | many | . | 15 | TGTGCCAGCAGTTACAGGACGGAGGTGGGCTATGGCTACACCTTC | CASSYRTEVGYGYTF
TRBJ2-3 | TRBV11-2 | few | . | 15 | TGTGCCAGCAGCTTGACTGTTCGAGCGGGAGATACGCAGTATTTT | CASSLTVRAGDTQYF
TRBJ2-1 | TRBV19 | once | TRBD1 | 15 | TGTGCCAGTAGGAGCCGGGACAGGAATTCCAATGAGCAGTTCTTC | CASRSRDRNSNEQFF
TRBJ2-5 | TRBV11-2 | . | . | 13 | TGTGCCAGCAGCTCCGCCCCTATTGTCTCCCAGTACTTC | CASSSAPIVSQYF
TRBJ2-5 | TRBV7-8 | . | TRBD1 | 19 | TGTGCCAGCAGCTTAGGAGTAGGACAGGGGGCGTTGGCACAAGAGACCCAGTACTTC | CASSLGVGQGALAQETQYF
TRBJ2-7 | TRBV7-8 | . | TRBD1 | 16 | TGTGCCAGCAGCGCGACAGGGGCTCGGGGCTCCTACGAGCAGTACTTC | CASSATGARGSYEQYF
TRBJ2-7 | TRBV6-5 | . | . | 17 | TGTGCCAGCAGTTACTCGTCCGGACTGGCCTTCTCCTACGAGCAGTACTTC | CASSYSSGLAFSYEQYF
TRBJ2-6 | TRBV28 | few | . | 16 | TGTGCCAGCAGTTTAAGGGGCGACTCTGGGGCCAACGTCCTGACTTTC | CASSLRGDSGANVLTF
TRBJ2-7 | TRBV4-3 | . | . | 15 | TGCGCCAGCAGCCAAGAAACGGGAACCGCCTACGAGCAGTACTTC | CASSQETGTAYEQYF
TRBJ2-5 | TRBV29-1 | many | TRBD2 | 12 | TGCAGCGTTCCGAGCGGGAGAGAGACCCAGTACTTC | CSVPSGRETQYF
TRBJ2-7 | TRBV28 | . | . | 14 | TGTGCCAGCAACCCCGCGGGTGCCTCCTACGAGCAGTACTTC | CASNPAGASYEQYF
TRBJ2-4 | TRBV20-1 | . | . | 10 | TGCAGTGCAACAGCGAGGGCTCAGTACTTC | CSATARAQYF
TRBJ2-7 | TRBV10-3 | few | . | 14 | TGTGCCATCACCATTGGAGGGGAACTCCACGAGCAGTACTTC | CAITIGGELHEQYF
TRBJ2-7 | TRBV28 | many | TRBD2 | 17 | TGTGCCAGCAGTAGACGACTAGCGGGAGTCTACCCCTACGAGCAGTACTTC | CASSRRLAGVYPYEQYF
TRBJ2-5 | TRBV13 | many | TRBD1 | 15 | TGTGCCAGCAGTCCCCAGGGGGCGCGACGAGAGACCCAGTACTTC | CASSPQGARRETQYF
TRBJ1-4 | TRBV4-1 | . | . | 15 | TGCGCCAGCAGCCAAGATGTGGTGTCTGGGGAAAAACTGTTTTTT | CASSQDVVSGEKLFF
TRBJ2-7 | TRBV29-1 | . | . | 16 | TGCAGCGTTGAGGAACCCCGGGACACCGCTCCCTACGAGCAGTACTTC | CSVEEPRDTAPYEQYF
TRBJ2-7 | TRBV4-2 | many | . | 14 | TGTGCCAGCAGCCAACTGGAGGGGTCCTACGAGCAGTACTTC | CASSQLEGSYEQYF
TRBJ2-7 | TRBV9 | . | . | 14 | TGTGCCAGCAGCGTTTACAGGGATCTATCCGAGCAGTACTTC | CASSVYRDLSEQYF
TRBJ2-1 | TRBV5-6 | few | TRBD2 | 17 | TGTGCCAGCAGCTCGAGGGTAGCGGGAGTCCCTCGGAATGAGCAGTTCTTC | CASSSRVAGVPRNEQFF
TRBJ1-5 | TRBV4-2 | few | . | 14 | TGTGCCAGCAGCCAAGGGTATAGCAATCAGCCCCAGCATTTT | CASSQGYSNQPQHF
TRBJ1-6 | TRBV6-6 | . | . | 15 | TGTGCCAGCAGTTTCGGGGGCGTTAATAATTCACCCCTCCACTTT | CASSFGGVNNSPLHF
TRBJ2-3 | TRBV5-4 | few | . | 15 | TGTGCCAGCAGCTCACGACAGGATAGCACAGATACGCAGTATTTT | CASSSRQDSTDTQYF
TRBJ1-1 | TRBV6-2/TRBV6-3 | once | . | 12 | TGTGCCGGCGGTGAGACAAGGGCTGAAGCTTTCTTT | CAGGETRAEAFF
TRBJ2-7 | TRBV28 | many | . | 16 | TGTGCCAGCAGTTTATTTGTGACAGGTATTCTTTACGAGCAGTACTTC | CASSLFVTGILYEQYF
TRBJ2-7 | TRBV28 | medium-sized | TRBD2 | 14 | TGTGCCAGCAGCCTGGGACTAGCGATCTACGAGCAGTACTTC | CASSLGLAIYEQYF
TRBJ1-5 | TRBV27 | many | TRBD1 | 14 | TGTGCCAGCAGTTTACAGGGGGCGCATCAGCCCCAGCATTTT | CASSLQGAHQPQHF
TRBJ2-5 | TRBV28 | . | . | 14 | TGTGCGAGTTCAACAACTATCCTCCAAGAGACCCAGTACTTC | CASSTTILQETQYF
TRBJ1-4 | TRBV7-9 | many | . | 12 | TGTGCCAGCAGCTTACTGAATGAAAAACTGTTTTTT | CASSLLNEKLFF
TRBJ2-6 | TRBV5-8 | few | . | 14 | TGTGCCAGCAGCTTTCTCTCTGGGGCCAACGTCCTGACTTTC | CASSFLSGANVLTF
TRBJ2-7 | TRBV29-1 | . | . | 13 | TGCAGCGTTGAAACAGGAGGGGCCTACGAGCAGTACTTC | CSVETGGAYEQYF
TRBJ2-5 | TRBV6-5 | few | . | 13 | TGTGCCAGCAGTCCTCAGCGGAAAGAGACCCAGTACTTC | CASSPQRKETQYF
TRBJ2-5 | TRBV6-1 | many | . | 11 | TGTGCCAGCGTGGGTATGGAGACCCAGTACTTC | CASVGMETQYF
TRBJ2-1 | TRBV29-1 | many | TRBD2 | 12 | TGCAGCGGGACCGGGACTAGCGGTGAGCAGTTCTTC | CSGTGTSGEQFF
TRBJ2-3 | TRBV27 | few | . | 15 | TGTGCCAGCAGTTCCTCGACAGAGGGCACAGATACGCAGTATTTT | CASSSSTEGTDTQYF
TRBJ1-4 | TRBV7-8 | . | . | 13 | TGTGCCAGCAGCTTTGACGGGAATGAAAAACTGTTTTTT | CASSFDGNEKLFF
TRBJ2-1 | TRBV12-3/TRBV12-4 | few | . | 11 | TGTGCCAGCAGTCCCTTGGATGAGCAGTTCTTC | CASSPLDEQFF
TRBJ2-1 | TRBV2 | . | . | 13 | TGTGCCAGCGGTGAATTGGCAGGAAAAGGGCAGTTCTTC | CASGELAGKGQFF
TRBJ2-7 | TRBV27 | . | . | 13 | TGTGCCAGCAGTCCGTGGGCCTCCTACGAGCAGTACTTC | CASSPWASYEQYF
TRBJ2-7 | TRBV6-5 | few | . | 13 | TGTGCCAGCAGTTATACAGACTCCTACGAGCAGTACTTC | CASSYTDSYEQYF
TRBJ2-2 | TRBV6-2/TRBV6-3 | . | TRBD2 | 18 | TGTGCCAGCAGTTACTCGAGAAGCGGGAGGTCGCGGACCGGGGAGCTGTTTTTT | CASSYSRSGRSRTGELFF
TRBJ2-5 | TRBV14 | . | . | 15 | TGTGCCAGCAGCCAAGAGTTTAGGGAAAAAAAGACCCAGTACTTC | CASSQEFREKKTQYF
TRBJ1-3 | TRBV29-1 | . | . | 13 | TGCAGCGTTGTAGGAAGATCTGGAAACACCATATATTTT | CSVVGRSGNTIYF
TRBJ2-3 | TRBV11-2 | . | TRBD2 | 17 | TGTGCCAGCAGCTTAGTTCCCAGGTCGGCTAGCGGCAATACGCAGTATTTT | CASSLVPRSASGNTQYF
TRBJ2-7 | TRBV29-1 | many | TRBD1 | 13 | TGCAGCGCCTCCCGGGACAGCTCCTACGAGCAGTACTTC | CSASRDSSYEQYF
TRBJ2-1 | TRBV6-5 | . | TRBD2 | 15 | TGTGCCGGCAGCAGTAGCGGGGCTACCTACAATGAGCAGTTCTTC | CAGSSSGATYNEQFF
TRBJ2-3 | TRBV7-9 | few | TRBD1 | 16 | TGTGCCAGCAGCCAAGACAGGGGAATGAGCACAGATACGCAGTATTTT | CASSQDRGMSTDTQYF